This T cell receptor beta chain was captured in a study of shared T cell receptors in the human thymus. Produced via immunoSEQ multiplex PCR; TCRdb's table is partial and in-frame only. In the table there are about 660,000 clones, roughly 86% of which are singletons. Germline assignment: CDR1 LNHDA and CDR2 SQIVND (reference sequence). V lost 3 bases to trimming and J lost 7 bases; unmatched junction nucleotides: 12. CDR3 length: 15 amino acids. These records were also assigned to another study, of human thymus T cells. Per that study: Donors were healthy Finnish babies undergoing corrective operations for congenital heart defects. From resections taken during corrective heart surgery, the thymus tissue was obtained. Use of V and J genes seemed skewed within the thymic and blood repertoires. Related work showed strongly overlapping thymic repertoires across unrelated individuals.

The V gene is TRBV19, the J gene TRBJ2-7; 7 nucleotides agree with TRBD1. The source material was thymocytes. This receptor was obtained from a boy less than two years old with a congenital heart defect. This CDR3 is CASSMVEQGVLEQYF. DNA of the CDR3: TGTGCCAGTAGTATGGTGGAGCAGGGGGTTTTGGAGCAGTACTTC. Variable domain in full (rest from reference TRBV19 and TRBJ2-7): DGGITQSPKYLFRKEGQNVTLSCEQNLNHDAMYWYRQDPGQGLRLIYYSQIVNDFQKGDIAEGYSVSREKKESFPLTVTSAQKNPTAFYLCASSMVEQGVLEQYFGPGTRLTVT.